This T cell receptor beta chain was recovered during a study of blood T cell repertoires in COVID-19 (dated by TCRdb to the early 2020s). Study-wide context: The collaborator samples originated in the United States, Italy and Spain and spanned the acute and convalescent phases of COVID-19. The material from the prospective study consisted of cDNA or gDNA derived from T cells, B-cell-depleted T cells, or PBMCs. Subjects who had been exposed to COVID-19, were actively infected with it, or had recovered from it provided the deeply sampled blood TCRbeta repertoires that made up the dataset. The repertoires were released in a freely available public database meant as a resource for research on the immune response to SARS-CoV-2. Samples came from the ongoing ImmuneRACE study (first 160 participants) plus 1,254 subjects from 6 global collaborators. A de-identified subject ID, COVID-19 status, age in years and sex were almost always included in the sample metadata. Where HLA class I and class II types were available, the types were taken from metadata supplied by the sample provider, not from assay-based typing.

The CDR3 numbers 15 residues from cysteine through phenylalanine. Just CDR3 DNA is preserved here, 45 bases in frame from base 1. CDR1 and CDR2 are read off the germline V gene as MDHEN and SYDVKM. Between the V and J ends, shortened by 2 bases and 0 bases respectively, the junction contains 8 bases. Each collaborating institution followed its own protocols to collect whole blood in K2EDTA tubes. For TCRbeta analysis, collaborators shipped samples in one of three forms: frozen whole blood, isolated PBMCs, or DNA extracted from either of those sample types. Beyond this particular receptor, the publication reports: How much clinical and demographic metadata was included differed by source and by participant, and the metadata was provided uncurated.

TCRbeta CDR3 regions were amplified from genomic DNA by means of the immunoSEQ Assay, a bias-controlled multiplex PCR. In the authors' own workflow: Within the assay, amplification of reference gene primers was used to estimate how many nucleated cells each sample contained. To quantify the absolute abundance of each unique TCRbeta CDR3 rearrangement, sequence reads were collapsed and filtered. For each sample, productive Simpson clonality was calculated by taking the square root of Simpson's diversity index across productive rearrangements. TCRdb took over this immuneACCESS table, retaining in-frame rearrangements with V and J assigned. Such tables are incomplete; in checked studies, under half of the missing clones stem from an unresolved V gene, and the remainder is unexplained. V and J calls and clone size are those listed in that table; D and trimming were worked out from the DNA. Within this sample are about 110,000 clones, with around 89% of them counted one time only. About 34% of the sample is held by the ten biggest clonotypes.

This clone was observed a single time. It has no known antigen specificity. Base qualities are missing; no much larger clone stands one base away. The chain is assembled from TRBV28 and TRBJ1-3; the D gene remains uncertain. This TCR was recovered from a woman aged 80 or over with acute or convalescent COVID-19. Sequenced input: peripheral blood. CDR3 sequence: CASSLPGSSGNTIYF. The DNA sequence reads TGTGCCAGCAGTTTACCAGGATCCTCTGGAAACACCATATATTTT.